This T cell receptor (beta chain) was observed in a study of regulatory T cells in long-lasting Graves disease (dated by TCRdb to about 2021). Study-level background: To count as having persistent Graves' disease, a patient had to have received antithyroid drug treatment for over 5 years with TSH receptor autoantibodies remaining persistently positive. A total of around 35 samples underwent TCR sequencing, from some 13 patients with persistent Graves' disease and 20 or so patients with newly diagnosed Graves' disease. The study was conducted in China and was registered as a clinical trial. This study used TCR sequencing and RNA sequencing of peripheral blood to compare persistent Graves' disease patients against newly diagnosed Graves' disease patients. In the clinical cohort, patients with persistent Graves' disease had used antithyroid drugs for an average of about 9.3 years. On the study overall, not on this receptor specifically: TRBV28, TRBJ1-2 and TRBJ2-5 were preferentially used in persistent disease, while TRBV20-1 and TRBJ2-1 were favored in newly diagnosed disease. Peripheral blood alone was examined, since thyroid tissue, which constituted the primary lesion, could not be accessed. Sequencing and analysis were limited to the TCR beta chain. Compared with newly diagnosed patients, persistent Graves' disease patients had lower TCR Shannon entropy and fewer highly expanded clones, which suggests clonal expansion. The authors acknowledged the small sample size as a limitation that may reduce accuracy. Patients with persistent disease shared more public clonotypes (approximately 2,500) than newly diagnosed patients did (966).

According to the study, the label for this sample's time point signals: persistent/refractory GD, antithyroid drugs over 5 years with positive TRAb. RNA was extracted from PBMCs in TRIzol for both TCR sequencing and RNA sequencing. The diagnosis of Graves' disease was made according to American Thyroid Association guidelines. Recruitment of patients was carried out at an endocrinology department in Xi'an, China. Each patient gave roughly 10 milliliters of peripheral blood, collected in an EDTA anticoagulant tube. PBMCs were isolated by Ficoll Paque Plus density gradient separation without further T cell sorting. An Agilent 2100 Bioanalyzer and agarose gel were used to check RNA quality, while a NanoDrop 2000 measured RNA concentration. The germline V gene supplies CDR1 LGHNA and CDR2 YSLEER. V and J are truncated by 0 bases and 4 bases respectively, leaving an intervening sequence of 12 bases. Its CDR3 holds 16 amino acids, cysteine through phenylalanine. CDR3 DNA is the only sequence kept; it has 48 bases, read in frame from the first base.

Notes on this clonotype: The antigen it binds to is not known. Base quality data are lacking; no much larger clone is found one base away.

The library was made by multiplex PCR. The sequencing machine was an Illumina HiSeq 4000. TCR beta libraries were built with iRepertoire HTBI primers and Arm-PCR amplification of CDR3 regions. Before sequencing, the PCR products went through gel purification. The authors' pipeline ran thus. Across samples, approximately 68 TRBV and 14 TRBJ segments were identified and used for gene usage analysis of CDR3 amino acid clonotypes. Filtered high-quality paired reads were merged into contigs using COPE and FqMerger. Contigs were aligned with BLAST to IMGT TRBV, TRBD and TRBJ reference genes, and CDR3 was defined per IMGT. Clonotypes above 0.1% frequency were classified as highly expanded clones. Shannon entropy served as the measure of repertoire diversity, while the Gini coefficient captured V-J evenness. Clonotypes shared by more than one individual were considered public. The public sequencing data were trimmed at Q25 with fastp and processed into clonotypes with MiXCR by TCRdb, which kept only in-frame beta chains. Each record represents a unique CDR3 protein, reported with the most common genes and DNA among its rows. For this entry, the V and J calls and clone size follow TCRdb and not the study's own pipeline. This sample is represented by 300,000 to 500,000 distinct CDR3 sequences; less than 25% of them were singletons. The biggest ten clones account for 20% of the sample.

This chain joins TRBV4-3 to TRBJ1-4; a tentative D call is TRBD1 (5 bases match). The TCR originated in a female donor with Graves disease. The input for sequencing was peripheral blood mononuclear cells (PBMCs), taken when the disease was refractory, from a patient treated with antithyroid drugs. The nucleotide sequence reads TGCGCCAGCAGCCAAGATGTGGGGACTGGTAATGAAAAACTGTTTTTT. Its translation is CASSQDVGTGNEKLFF.